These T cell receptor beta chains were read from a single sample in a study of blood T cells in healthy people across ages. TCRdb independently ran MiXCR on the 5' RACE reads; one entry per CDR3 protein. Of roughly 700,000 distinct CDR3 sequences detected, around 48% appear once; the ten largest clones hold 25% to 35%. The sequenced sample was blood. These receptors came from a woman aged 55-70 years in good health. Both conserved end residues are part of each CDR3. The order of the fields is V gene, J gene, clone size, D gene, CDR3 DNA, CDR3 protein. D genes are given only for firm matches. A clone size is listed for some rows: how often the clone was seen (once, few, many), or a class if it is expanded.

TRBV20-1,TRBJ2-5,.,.,TGCAGTGCTAGTTTAACATCCGGACCTGGAGACCAATACTTC,CSASLTSGPGDQYF
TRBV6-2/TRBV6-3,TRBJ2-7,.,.,TGTGCCAGCAGTCCTCTCGGGGTAGGGGCCCGCGAGCAGTACTTC,CASSPLGVGAREQYF
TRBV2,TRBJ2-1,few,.,TGTGCCAGCAGTGAAACCCGGGTGGGCAATGAGCAGTTCTTC,CASSETRVGNEQFF
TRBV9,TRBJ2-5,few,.,TGTGCCAGCAGCGTAGAGGGAAAAAGGGCGATCGGTGAGACCCAGTACTTC,CASSVEGKRAIGETQYF
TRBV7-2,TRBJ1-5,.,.,TGTGCCAGCAACCCCAGGGGTACCAATCAGCCCCAGCATTTT,CASNPRGTNQPQHF
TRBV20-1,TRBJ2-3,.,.,TGCAGTGCTTCCTACCCCACGGATACGCAGTATTTT,CSASYPTDTQYF
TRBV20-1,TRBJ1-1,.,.,TGCAGTGGCTACGGGCCCCAACTTCACACTGAAGCTTTCTTT,CSGYGPQLHTEAFF
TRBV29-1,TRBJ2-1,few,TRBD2,TGCAGCGCCCGGGGGTCTAGCGGGACCATACCCCCACGGAGCTCCTACAATGAGCAGTTCTTC,CSARGSSGTIPPRSSYNEQFF
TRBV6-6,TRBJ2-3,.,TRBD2,TGTGCCGGGGCGGGGGGATACACAGATACGCAGTATTTT,CAGAGGYTDTQYF
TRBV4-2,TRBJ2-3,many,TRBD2,TGTGCCAGCAGCCAAGATGGAGGGACTAGCGGTCGCGGAGATACGCAGTATTTT,CASSQDGGTSGRGDTQYF
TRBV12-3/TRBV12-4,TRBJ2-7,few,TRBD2,TGTGCCAGCAGTTTAAGGGAGGGGTCCGGCGAGCAGTACTTC,CASSLREGSGEQYF
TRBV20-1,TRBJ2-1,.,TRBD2,TGCAGTGCTCCAACTAGCGGGAGGAACAATGAGCAGTTCTTC,CSAPTSGRNNEQFF
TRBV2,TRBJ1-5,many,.,TGTGCCAGCAGTGAAGGAGGGTACAATCAGCCCCAGCATTTT,CASSEGGYNQPQHF
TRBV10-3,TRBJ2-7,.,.,TGTGCCATCAGTGGGACCTACGAGCAGTACTTC,CAISGTYEQYF
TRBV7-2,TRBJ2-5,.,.,TGTGCCAGCAGCGACCGCCTCCGGGAGACCCAGTACTTC,CASSDRLRETQYF
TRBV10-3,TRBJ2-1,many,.,TGTGCCATCAGTGATAGCAGTATGGATGAGCAGTTCTTC,CAISDSSMDEQFF
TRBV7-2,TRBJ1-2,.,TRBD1,TGTGCCACCCAGGCCCGGGACAGGGGGCAAGAAGGCTACACCTTC,CATQARDRGQEGYTF
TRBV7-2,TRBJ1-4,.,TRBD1,TGTGCCAGCAGCAGACCGACAGGGGGTAATGAAAAACTGTTTTTT,CASSRPTGGNEKLFF
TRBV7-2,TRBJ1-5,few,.,TGTGCCAGCAGCTTTGCAAATAGCAATCAGCCCCAGCATTTT,CASSFANSNQPQHF
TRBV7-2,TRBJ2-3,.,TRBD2,TGTGCCAGCAGCTTAGCTAGCGGGCAAGGCACAGATACGCAGTATTTT,CASSLASGQGTDTQYF
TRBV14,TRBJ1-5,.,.,TGTGCCAGCAGCCAAGCGACAAATCAGCCCCAGCATTTT,CASSQATNQPQHF
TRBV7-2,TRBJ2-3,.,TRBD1,TGTGCCAGCAGCTTAGTGGCAGGGGGCGGAGGTACGCAGTATTTT,CASSLVAGGGGTQYF
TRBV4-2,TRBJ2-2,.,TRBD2,TGTGCCAGCAGTCAAGAGCTAGCGGGAGGGAGGTATACCGGGGAGCTGTTTTTT,CASSQELAGGRYTGELFF
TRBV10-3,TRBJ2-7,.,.,TGTGCCATCAGTGGTCCGAGGGGGTTAAGTTCGGGCGAGCAGTACTTC,CAISGPRGLSSGEQYF
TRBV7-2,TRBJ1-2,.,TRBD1,TGTGTCAGCAGACCCACCGGGACAGGGATTGATGGCTACACCTTC,CVSRPTGTGIDGYTF
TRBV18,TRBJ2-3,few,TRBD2,TGTGCCAGCCACAAAGGACTAGCGGGAGTTACAGATACGCAGTATTTT,CASHKGLAGVTDTQYF
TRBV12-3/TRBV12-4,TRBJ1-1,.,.,TGTGCCAGCAGTTTTTTTTCAGGAAATGAAGCTTTCTTT,CASSFFSGNEAFF
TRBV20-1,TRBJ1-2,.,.,TGCAGTGCTAGAGAAACTCCACGAGGCTACACCTTC,CSARETPRGYTF
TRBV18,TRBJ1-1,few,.,TGTGCCAGCTCACCGGCGGCCAGGGGGAACACTGAAGCTTTCTTT,CASSPAARGNTEAFF
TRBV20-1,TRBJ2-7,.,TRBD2,TGCAGTGCCCCCGGCCCCCAGACTAGCGGTTACTACGAGCAGTACTTC,CSAPGPQTSGYYEQYF
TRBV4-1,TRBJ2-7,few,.,TGCGCCAGCAGCCCCTGGCCCACGGGCCCCTACGAGCAGTACTTC,CASSPWPTGPYEQYF
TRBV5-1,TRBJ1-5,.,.,TGTGCCAGCAGTTTAGAGGGGGGTGGGCAGCCCCAGCATTTT,CASSLEGGGQPQHF
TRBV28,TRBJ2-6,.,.,TGTGCCAGCAGTTCACGGACAGTTTCTGGGGCCAACGTCCTGACTTTC,CASSSRTVSGANVLTF
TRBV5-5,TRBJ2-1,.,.,TGTGCCAGCAGCTTCCAGGTTTCGAGCAATGAGCAGTTCTTC,CASSFQVSSNEQFF
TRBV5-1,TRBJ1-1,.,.,TGCGCCAGCAGCTTGGAGGAGGGATGGAACACTGAAGCTTTCTTT,CASSLEEGWNTEAFF
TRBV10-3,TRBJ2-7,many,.,TGTGCCGCAGCTACCTTACAGGGCGGCGAGCAGTACTTC,CAAATLQGGEQYF
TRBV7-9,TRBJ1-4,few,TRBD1,TGTGCCAGCAGCTTCTCAGGAGGGGGCGATGAAAAACTGTTTTTT,CASSFSGGGDEKLFF
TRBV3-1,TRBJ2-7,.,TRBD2,TGTGCCAGCAGCCAAGCTGGACTAGCAGACTACTACGAGCAGTACTTC,CASSQAGLADYYEQYF
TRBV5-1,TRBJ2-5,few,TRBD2,TGCGCCAGCAGCTTTCTAGGACTAGCGGATCAAGAGACCCAGTACTTC,CASSFLGLADQETQYF
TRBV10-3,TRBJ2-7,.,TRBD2,TGTGCCGTCAGAGCGGGACTGGCCTACGAGCAGTACTTC,CAVRAGLAYEQYF
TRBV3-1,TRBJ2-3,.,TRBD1,TGTGCCAGCAGCCAAGATCCGTCGGGACAGGGTTCCGGGTATCTTTCGCAGTATTTT,CASSQDPSGQGSGYLSQYF
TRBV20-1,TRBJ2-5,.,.,TGCAGTGCTATGTCCGACTATCAAGAGACCCAGTACTTC,CSAMSDYQETQYF
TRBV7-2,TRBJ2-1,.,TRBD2,TGTGCCAGCAGCTTATCACTAGCGGACTACAATGAGCAGTTCTTC,CASSLSLADYNEQFF
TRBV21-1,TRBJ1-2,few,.,TGTGCCACCAGGCGGCGGAATTTCTATGGCTACACCTTC,CATRRRNFYGYTF
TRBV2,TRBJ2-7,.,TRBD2,TGTGCCAGCAGTGCTCTAGCGGGGAGCCTCGAGCAGTACTTC,CASSALAGSLEQYF
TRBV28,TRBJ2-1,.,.,TGTGCCAGCAGCCGGGACCTAACGTACAATGAGCAGTTCTTC,CASSRDLTYNEQFF